This T cell receptor beta chain was sequenced during a study of blood T cell repertoires in COVID-19. Study as a whole: Samples of COVID-19 (acute and convalescent) were obtained from the United States, Italy and Spain.

Original analysis: Amplification of reference gene primers was used by the study to estimate nucleated cell counts. Repertoires were generated with immunoSEQ multiplex PCR, while TCRdb's copy carries only in-frame clones and drops some. V, J and clone size are taken as reported in that table, and D and trimming were inferred from the DNA itself. There are a few hundred thousand clones in the sample; 90% occur only once, and 2.1% lies in the top ten. CDR3 size: 14 residues. V was cut by 1 base and J by 13 bases, with 18 bases left in between. In germline, CDR1 is LNHDA, CDR2 SQIVND (reference sequence).

V gene TRBV19 combines with J gene TRBJ2-3; possible D gene TRBD1, 6 bases. This receptor was identified in an older woman with COVID-19, enrolled during active disease. Sequencing used peripheral blood. The DNA for the CDR3 is TGTGCCAGTAGTATAGCTGGGTCCCAGGGGCAGGAGTATTTT. This gives the protein CASSIAGSQGQEYF. The complete variable domain, with remaining parts taken from reference TRBV19 and TRBJ2-3, reads DGGITQSPKYLFRKEGQNVTLSCEQNLNHDAMYWYRQDPGQGLRLIYYSQIVNDFQKGDIAEGYSVSREKKESFPLTVTSAQKNPTAFYLCASSIAGSQGQEYFGPGTRLTVL.